A single sample gave rise to the 28 T cell receptor beta chains below, sequenced in a study of a mutant IDH1 vaccine in newly diagnosed glioma. Produced via immunoSEQ multiplex PCR; TCRdb's table is partial and in-frame only. The table shows some 44,000 clones, with around 83% occurring only once. Time point given: week 35, safety follow-up. A 20-mer mutant IDH1 peptide at 300 ug was injected subcutaneously with topical imiquimod. For these receptors, no antigen is known. Sample: PBMCs, taken from a glioma patient whose treatment included an IDH1 peptide vaccine. The receptors were gathered from a woman between 45 and 65 years old with glioma.

The rearrangement links TRBV30 to TRBJ2-4; D call uncertain. This CDR3 region has 11 residues. Trimming removed 8 bases from V and 1 base from J, with 6 bases in between. Germline-derived CDR1 and CDR2 are GTSNPN and SVGIG (reference sequence). CDR3 in amino acids: CAVRAKNIQYF. CDR3 DNA: TGTGCCGTACGGGCCAAAAACATTCAGTACTTC.

The V call is TRBV2, the J call TRBJ2-7; D is ambiguous. There are 16 residues in the CDR3. CDR1 is SNHLY, CDR2 FYNNEI, per germline. The V and J ends lost 0 bases and 3 bases respectively, with 15 bases between them. The CDR3 spells CASSEAPYMTLYEQYF. DNA of the CDR3: TGTGCCAGCAGTGAAGCCCCCTACATGACCCTCTACGAGCAGTACTTC.

This clone came up once. The chain combines TRBV30 with TRBJ1-2; D is uncertain. With 1 base removed from V and 0 bases from J, the gap between germline ends came to 9 bases. The V gene's germline CDR1 is GTSNPN and CDR2 SVGIG (reference sequence). This CDR3 contains 14 residues. The CDR3 DNA sequence: TGTGCCTGGAGTGCAGGCCGGGCTAACTATGGCTACACCTTC. Translated: CAWSAGRANYGYTF.

The DNA of the CDR3 is TGTGCCAGCAGCTCCCCCCTTGTGGTTGGGAACACTGAAGCTTTCTTT. Translated, it gives CASSSPLVVGNTEAFF. The chain uses TRBV5-4 and TRBJ1-1; D gene unclear. V shed 3 bases and J shed 1 base, with 16 bases lying between them. Germline CDR1 SGHNT, CDR2 YYREEE (reference sequence). The CDR3 has 16 amino acids.

The chain is built from TRBV6-6 and TRBJ1-1; D not resolved. Trimming shortened V by 1 base and J by 4 bases, and 7 bases separated the two germline ends. Germline values: CDR1 MNHNY, CDR2 SVGAGI (reference sequence). The CDR3 has 13 residues. DNA for the CDR3: TGTGCCAGCAGTTACTTCCGGGGCACTGAAGCTTTCTTT. Protein product: CASSYFRGTEAFF.

The V gene is TRBV29-1, the J gene TRBJ1-1; maybe TRBD1 (5 bases). The CDR3 is made up of 14 amino acids. Germline V gene sequence: CDR1 SQVTM, CDR2 ANQGSEA. Trimming left V 4 bases short and J 0 bases short, with 12 bases between. In DNA form, the CDR3 reads TGCAGCGTTGGGAGGGGACTGATGAACACTGAAGCTTTCTTT. It encodes CSVGRGLMNTEAFF.

This sequence joins TRBV7-9 and TRBJ2-1, with D hard to call. The germline V and J ends were trimmed by 1 base and 12 bases, with 19 bases remaining between them. Germline V gene data show CDR1 as SEHNR and CDR2 as FQNEAQ (reference sequence). CDR3 length equals 15 residues. The CDR3 spells CASSLEPQDSLLQFF. The CDR3 DNA sequence: TGTGCCAGCAGCTTAGAGCCCCAGGATTCCTTATTGCAGTTCTTC. The complete variable domain, with remaining parts taken from reference TRBV7-9 and TRBJ2-1, reads DTGVSQNPRHKITKRGQNVTFRCDPISEHNRLYWYRQTLGQGPEFLTYFQNEAQLEKSRLLSDRFSAERPKGSFSTLEIQRTEQGDSAMYLCASSLEPQDSLLQFFGPGTRLTVL.

The chain carries TRBV27 and TRBJ1-1, with 7 positions matching TRBD1. This CDR3 region has 16 residues. Germline V gene data show CDR1 as MNHEY and CDR2 as SMNVEV (reference sequence). Unmatched junction bases numbered 12, after V lost 2 bases and J lost 6 bases. The CDR3 loop reads CASSLIGGAGGSEAFF. DNA for the CDR3: TGTGCCAGCAGTTTAATAGGGGGCGCGGGTGGGTCTGAAGCTTTCTTT.

This clone was picked up one time. This rearrangement joins TRBV7-2 to TRBJ1-4; D is undetermined. Germline V gene data show CDR1 as SGHTA and CDR2 as FQGNSA. The V and J ends lost 7 bases and 7 bases respectively, with 7 bases between them. The CDR3 sequence is 11 residues long. CDR3 protein: CASTSTEKLFF. CDR3 bases: TGTGCCAGCACCTCAACTGAAAAACTGTTTTTT.

The count of this clone is one. The chain couples TRBV21-1 to TRBJ2-5; TRBD2 is the table's D call and was not checked against the DNA. TRBV21-1 is reported as a pseudogene. CDR3 length: 14 residues. The CDR3 reads CASSKVGGEETQYF. For the CDR3, the DNA is TGTGCCAGCAGCAAAGTAGGGGGGGAAGAGACCCAGTACTTC.

V usage is TRBV30 and J usage is TRBJ1-1; possibly TRBD1 for D (5 bases). The germline V and J ends were trimmed by 0 bases and 4 bases, with 9 bases remaining between them. Germline V gene data show CDR1 as GTSNPN and CDR2 as SVGIG (reference sequence). This CDR3 spans 13 amino acids. The CDR3 is CAWSVRGGTEAFF. DNA of the CDR3: TGTGCCTGGAGTGTTAGGGGTGGCACTGAAGCTTTCTTT. The entire variable domain, with the rest obtained from reference TRBV30 and TRBJ1-1, is as follows: SQTIHQWPATLVQPVGSPLSLECTVEGTSNPNLYWYRQAAGRGLQLLFYSVGIGQISSEVPQNLSASRPQDRQFILSSKKLLLSDSGFYLCAWSVRGGTEAFFGQGTRLTVV.

This clone was found once. The chain recombines TRBV6-5 with TRBJ1-1, with D unclear. There are 14 residues in the CDR3. Trimming stripped 4 bases from V and 8 bases from J, with 17 bases between. Per the germline V gene, CDR1 is MNHEY and CDR2 is SVGAGI. The CDR3 DNA follows: TGTGCCAGCAGTTCCACCGGACGGGCCCCAGAAGCTTTCTTT. Translated, it gives CASSSTGRAPEAFF.

The chain employs TRBV25-1 and TRBJ2-1, with D perhaps TRBD2 (7 bases). Trimming took 7 bases from V and 7 from J, leaving 20 bases between them. The CDR3 has 15 amino acids. Germline lookup yields CDR1 MGHDK and CDR2 SYGVNS. CDR3 sequence reads: CASIEWGGPVNEQFF. The CDR3 DNA sequence: TGTGCCAGCATCGAGTGGGGGGGGCCAGTGAATGAGCAGTTCTTC.

The chain employs TRBV27 and TRBJ1-2; a possible D gene is TRBD1 (6 bases). Trimming took 6 bases from V and 8 from J, leaving 16 bases between them. Germline V gene sequence: CDR1 MNHEY, CDR2 SMNVEV (reference sequence). The CDR3 is 13 amino acids. As DNA, the CDR3 is TGTGCCAGCAGCGTGACAGGAGGCCGGGGCTACACCTTC. Protein: CASSVTGGRGYTF.

The chain links TRBV2 to TRBJ1-5; weak D call: TRBD1 (5 bases). The CDR3 is 13 amino acids. The germline CDR1 and CDR2 sequences are SNHLY and FYNNEI. V shed 4 bases and J shed 7 bases, with 11 bases lying between them. The CDR3 nucleotides read TGTGCCAGCAGTGGAGGGGAGGGACAGCCCCAGCATTTT. It encodes CASSGGEGQPQHF.

This clone has only one observation. CDR3 sequence reads: CASSEARGSYGYTF. The DNA for the CDR3 is TGTGCCAGCAGTGAAGCCAGGGGCTCCTATGGCTACACCTTC. V gene TRBV2 combines with J gene TRBJ1-2; D is possibly TRBD1 (6 bases). Trimming left V 0 bases short and J 4 bases short, with 9 bases between. The CDR3 spans 14 residues. Germline lookup yields CDR1 SNHLY and CDR2 FYNNEI.

This clone was picked up one time. This rearrangement joins TRBV9 to TRBJ1-3; 8 nucleotides line up with TRBD1. V was pared by 5 bases and J by 10 bases, with 5 bases of the junction left unmatched. The CDR3 runs 12 residues. Germline lookup yields CDR1 SGDLS and CDR2 YYNGEE. CDR3 nucleotide sequence: TGTGCCAGCAGTATACAGGGGGGGACCATATATTTT. Translated, it gives CASSIQGGTIYF.

The rearrangement links TRBV2 to TRBJ1-2, with D unresolved. The CDR3 loop spans 11 amino acids. CDR1 is SNHLY, CDR2 FYNNEI, per germline. V shed 7 bases and J shed 13 bases, with 16 bases lying between them. The CDR3 DNA sequence: TGTGCCAGCATCTCCTACGGGTTAGGCACCTTC. Its translation is CASISYGLGTF.

About this clone: This same CDR3 is encoded by further DNA sequences in the sample. This chain links TRBV9 with TRBJ1-1, with TRBD1 matching over 7 bases. V shed 0 bases, J shed 1 base, and the junction held 3 bases outside the gene matches. Germline loops: CDR1 SGDLS, CDR2 YYNGEE. The CDR3 loop spans 15 amino acids. The chain's CDR3 is CASSVGAGGNTEAFF. The CDR3 DNA sequence: TGTGCCAGCAGCGTAGGGGCAGGGGGGAACACTGAAGCTTTCTTT.

This sequence joins TRBV30 and TRBJ2-2, with D perhaps assigned TRBD1 or TRBD2 (5 bases each). The CDR3 has 15 residues. V was trimmed by 1 base and J by 4 bases, leaving 13 bases between them. CDR1 is GTSNPN, CDR2 SVGIG, per germline (reference sequence). This chain's CDR3 is CAWSGQGRGTGELFF. Written as DNA, the CDR3 is TGTGCCTGGAGTGGGCAGGGTCGGGGCACCGGGGAGCTGTTTTTT.

This chain uses TRBV5-1 with TRBJ1-5; 7 positions match TRBD1. Germline values: CDR1 SGHRS, CDR2 YFSETQ. CDR3 length equals 15 residues. J lost 3 bases, V lost 4 bases, and 7 bases had no gene match. Here the CDR3 reads CASSTTGLDNQPQHF. In DNA form, the CDR3 reads TGCGCCAGCAGCACGACAGGGTTGGACAATCAGCCCCAGCATTTT.

The chain combines TRBV5-5 with TRBJ2-7; 8 bases are a match to TRBD1. Germline loops: CDR1 SGHKS, CDR2 YYEKEE (reference sequence). V lost 3 bases and J lost 3; bases outside the gene matches: 5. CDR3 length: 14 residues. The CDR3, as DNA: TGTGCCAGCAGCTGGACAGGGACTCTCTACGAGCAGTACTTC. Protein sequence: CASSWTGTLYEQYF.

The genes are TRBV25-1 and TRBJ1-5; D unclear. Trimming removed 5 bases at V and 4 bases at J, with 9 bases between. Germline loops: CDR1 MGHDK, CDR2 SYGVNS. This CDR3 has 13 residues. The CDR3 loop is CASSLAENQPQHF. CDR3 bases: TGTGCCAGCAGTCTCGCGGAAAATCAGCCCCAGCATTTT.

This chain joins TRBV9 and TRBJ2-2; D could derive from TRBD1 or TRBD2 (5 bases each). Deletions cut 4 bases from V and 2 bases from J, with 12 bases between. CDR1 and CDR2 from the germline V gene are SGDLS and YYNGEE. The CDR3 has 15 amino acids. This CDR3 is CASSLGRTNTGELFF. DNA of the CDR3: TGTGCCAGCAGCCTGGGACGGACTAACACCGGGGAGCTGTTTTTT.

The rearrangement uses TRBV29-1 and TRBJ1-4; no firm D call. The CDR3 totals 10 residues. CDR1 is SQVTM, CDR2 ANQGSEA, per germline. Trimming cost V 3 bases and J 12 bases, with 8 bases left between them. The CDR3 spells CSVDVGELFF. The CDR3 DNA reads as TGCAGCGTTGACGTTGGAGAACTGTTTTTT.

V is TRBV4-3 and J is TRBJ1-2; D is perhaps TRBD1 (6 bases). The CDR3 length is 17 residues. V lost 1 base and J lost 4, with 19 bases in between. In germline, CDR1 is LGHNA, CDR2 YSLEER. Here the CDR3 reads CASSQGYRDNQFYGYTF. CDR3 bases: TGCGCCAGCAGCCAAGGATATAGGGACAACCAGTTCTATGGCTACACCTTC.

Points on this clone: A read error may account for a junction end that differs from germline. CDR3: CASSTSPGETQYF. CDR3 DNA: TGTGCTAGCAGCACGAGTCCTGGGGAGACCCAGTACTTC. The rearrangement links TRBV7-7 to TRBJ2-5; no firm D call. Germline V gene lookup returns CDR1 SSHAT and CDR2 FNYEAQ (reference sequence). CDR3 length: 13 amino acids.

The chain has TRBV9 and TRBJ1-2; perhaps TRBD1 as D (6 bases). V dropped 2 bases and J dropped 6 bases, with 11 bases sitting between them. Germline loops: CDR1 SGDLS, CDR2 YYNGEE. The CDR3 spans 13 residues. CDR3 residues: CASSVTGSHGYTF. CDR3 bases: TGTGCCAGCAGCGTGACAGGATCCCATGGCTACACCTTC.